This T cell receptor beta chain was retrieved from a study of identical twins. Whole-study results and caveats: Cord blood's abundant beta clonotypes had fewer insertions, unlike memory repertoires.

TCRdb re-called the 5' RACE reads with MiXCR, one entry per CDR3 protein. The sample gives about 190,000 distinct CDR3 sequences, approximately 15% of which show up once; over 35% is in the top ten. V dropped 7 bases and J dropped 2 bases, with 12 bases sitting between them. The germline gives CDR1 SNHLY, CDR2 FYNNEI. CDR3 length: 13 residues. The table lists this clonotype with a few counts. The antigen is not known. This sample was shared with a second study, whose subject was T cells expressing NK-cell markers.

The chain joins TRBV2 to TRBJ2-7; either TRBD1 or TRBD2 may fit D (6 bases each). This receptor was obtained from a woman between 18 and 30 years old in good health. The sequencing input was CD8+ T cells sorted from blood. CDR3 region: CASIQGRTYEQYF. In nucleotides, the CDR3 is TGTGCCAGCATTCAGGGGAGGACCTACGAGCAGTACTTC.